The subject of this entry is one TCR beta chain. Antigen unknown. The record originates from a study of OX40 agonist ivuxolimab in advanced cancers. Study-level results: CD4+ and CD8+ T cells in blood underwent clonal expansion by week 6 at 0.1 to 3.0 mg/kg. Among patients with partial responses at 0.1-3.0 mg/kg, clonal expansion was among the lowest.

This CDR3 comprises 13 residues. Trimming pared 5 bases from V and 3 bases from J, leaving 11 bases between. The germline V gene has CDR1 SGHRS and CDR2 YFSETQ. Produced via immunoSEQ multiplex PCR; TCRdb's table is partial and in-frame only. Of roughly 100,000 clones in the sample, around nine tenths were seen once. The TCR comes from an adult with an advanced solid tumor such as melanoma, head and neck, liver or kidney cancer. V gene TRBV5-1 combines with J gene TRBJ1-2; a weak D match, TRBD1 (5 bases). The material was CD4+ or CD8+ T cells sorted from blood, obtained in a trial of the OX40 agonist ivuxolimab. The CDR3 nucleotides are TGCGCCAGCAGTTGGCAGGGAGACTATGGCTACACCTTC. It encodes CASSWQGDYGYTF.